The TCR beta chain described here comes from a study of blood T cell repertoires in COVID-19. Whole-study context: COVID-19 samples collected from the United States, Italy and Spain covered acute and convalescent phases.

The V segment lost 3 bases and the J segment 2 bases; nucleotides outside the gene matches: 13. This CDR3 has 17 amino acids. Original analysis: Researchers report that nucleated cell counts were estimated from reference gene primer amplification. The assay was immunoSEQ multiplex PCR, and TCRdb's table has in-frame clones only and misses some. V, J and clone size are those of that table, while D and trimming were read from the DNA. The table has about 220,000 clones, approximately 83% seen once. Recruitment covered roughly 22 US areas and drew participants whose ages spanned about 18 to 90 years. The study recruited exposed participants who had met a COVID-19 case within 2 weeks before entry.

The TCR comes from a woman in her forties or fifties who had been exposed to COVID-19. The chain uses TRBV23-1 and TRBJ2-7; 7 nucleotides match TRBD1. TRBV23-1 is reported as an ORF; its role is uncertain. What was sequenced was PBMCs or T cells enriched from blood (not recorded which). The CDR3 DNA reads TGCGCCAGCAGTCAGCCCCAAGGGACAGTTAGCCCCTACGAGCAGTACTTC. This codes for CASSQPQGTVSPYEQYF.